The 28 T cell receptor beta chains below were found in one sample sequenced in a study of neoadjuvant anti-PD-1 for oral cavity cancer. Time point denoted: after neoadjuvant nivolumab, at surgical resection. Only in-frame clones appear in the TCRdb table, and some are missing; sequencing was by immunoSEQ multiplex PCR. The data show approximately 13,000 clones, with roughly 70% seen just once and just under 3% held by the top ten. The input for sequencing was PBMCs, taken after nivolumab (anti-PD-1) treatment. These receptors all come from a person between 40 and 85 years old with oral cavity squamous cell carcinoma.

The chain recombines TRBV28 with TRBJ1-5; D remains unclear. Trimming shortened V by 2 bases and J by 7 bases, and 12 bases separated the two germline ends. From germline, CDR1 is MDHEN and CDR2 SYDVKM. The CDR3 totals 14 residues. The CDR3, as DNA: TGTGCCAGCAGTTTAGGTGGATCCGAACAGCCCCAGCATTTT. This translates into CASSLGGSEQPQHF.

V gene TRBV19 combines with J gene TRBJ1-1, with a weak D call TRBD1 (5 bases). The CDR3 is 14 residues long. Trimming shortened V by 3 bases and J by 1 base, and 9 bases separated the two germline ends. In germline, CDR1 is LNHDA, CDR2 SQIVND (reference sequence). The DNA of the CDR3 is TGTGCCAGTAGTATCGTAGGACAGAACACTGAAGCTTTCTTT. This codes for CASSIVGQNTEAFF. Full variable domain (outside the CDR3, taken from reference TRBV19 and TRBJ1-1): DGGITQSPKYLFRKEGQNVTLSCEQNLNHDAMYWYRQDPGQGLRLIYYSQIVNDFQKGDIAEGYSVSREKKESFPLTVTSAQKNPTAFYLCASSIVGQNTEAFFGQGTRLTVV.

CDR3 sequence reads: CASSFRYSTDTQYF. The CDR3, as DNA: TGTGCCAGCAGCTTCAGGTACAGCACAGATACGCAGTATTTT. The chain uses TRBV13 and TRBJ2-3; unclear D gene. Germline V gene sequence: CDR1 PRHDT, CDR2 FYEKMQ (reference sequence). V lost 3 bases to trimming and J lost 0 bases, with 7 bases between them. The CDR3 totals 14 residues.

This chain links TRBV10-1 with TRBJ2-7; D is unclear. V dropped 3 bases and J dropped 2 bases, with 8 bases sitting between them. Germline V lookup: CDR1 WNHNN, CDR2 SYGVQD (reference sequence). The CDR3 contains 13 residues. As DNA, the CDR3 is TGCGCCAGCAGTGACCTGACCGCCTACGAGCAGTACTTC. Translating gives CASSDLTAYEQYF.

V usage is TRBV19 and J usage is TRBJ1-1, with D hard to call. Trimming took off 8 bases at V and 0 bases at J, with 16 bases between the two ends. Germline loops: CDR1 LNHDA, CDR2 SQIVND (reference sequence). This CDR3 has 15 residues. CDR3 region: CASLPGLSLNTEAFF. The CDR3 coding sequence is TGTGCCAGTCTTCCGGGCCTGAGTTTGAACACTGAAGCTTTCTTT.

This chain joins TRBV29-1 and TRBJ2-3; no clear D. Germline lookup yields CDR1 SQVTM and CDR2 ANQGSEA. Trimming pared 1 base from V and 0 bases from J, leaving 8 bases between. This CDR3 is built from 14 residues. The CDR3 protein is CSVEGSGSTDTQYF. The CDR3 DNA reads TGCAGCGTTGAAGGAAGTGGGAGCACAGATACGCAGTATTTT.

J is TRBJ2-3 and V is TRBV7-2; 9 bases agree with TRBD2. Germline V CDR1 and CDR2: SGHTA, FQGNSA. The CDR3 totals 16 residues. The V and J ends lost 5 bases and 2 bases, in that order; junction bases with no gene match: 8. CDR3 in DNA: TGTGCCAGCAGCCCGTTTAGCGGGAGCCTCACAGATACGCAGTATTTT. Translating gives CASSPFSGSLTDTQYF.

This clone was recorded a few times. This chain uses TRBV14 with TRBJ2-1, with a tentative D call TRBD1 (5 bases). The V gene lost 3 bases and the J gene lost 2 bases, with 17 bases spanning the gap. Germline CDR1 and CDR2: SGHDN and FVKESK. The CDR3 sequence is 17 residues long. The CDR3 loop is CASSHPPPDSAYNEQFF. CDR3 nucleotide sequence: TGTGCCAGCAGCCATCCCCCCCCCGACAGCGCCTACAATGAGCAGTTCTTC.

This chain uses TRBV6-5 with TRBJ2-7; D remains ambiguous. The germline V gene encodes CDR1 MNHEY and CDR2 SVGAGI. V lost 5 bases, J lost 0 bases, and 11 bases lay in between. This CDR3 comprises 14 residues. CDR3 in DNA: TGTGCCAGCAGTCAAAGGTCGGTCTCCTACGAGCAGTACTTC. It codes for CASSQRSVSYEQYF.

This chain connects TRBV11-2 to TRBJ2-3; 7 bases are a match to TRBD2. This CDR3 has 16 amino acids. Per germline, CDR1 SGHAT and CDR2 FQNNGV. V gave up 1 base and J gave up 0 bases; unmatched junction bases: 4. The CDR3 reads CASSLVAGGSTDTQYF. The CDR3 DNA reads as TGTGCCAGCAGCTTAGTAGCGGGCGGAAGCACAGATACGCAGTATTTT.

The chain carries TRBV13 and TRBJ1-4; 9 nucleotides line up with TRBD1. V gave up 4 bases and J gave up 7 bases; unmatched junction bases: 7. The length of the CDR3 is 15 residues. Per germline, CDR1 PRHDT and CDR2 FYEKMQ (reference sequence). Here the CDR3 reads CASSSNDRGSEKLFF. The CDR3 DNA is TGTGCCAGCAGCTCAAATGACAGGGGGAGTGAAAAACTGTTTTTT.

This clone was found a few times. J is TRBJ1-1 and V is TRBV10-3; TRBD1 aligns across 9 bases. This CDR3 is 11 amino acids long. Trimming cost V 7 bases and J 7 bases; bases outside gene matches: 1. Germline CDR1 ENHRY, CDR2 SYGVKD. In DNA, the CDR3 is TGTGCCATCAAGGGACAGGGTGAAGCTTTCTTT. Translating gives CAIKGQGEAFF.

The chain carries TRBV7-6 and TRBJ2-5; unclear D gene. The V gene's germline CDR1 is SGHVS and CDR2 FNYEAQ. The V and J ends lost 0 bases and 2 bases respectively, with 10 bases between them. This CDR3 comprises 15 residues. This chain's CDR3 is CASSLAPPPQETQYF. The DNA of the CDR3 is TGTGCCAGCAGCTTAGCCCCCCCACCTCAAGAGACCCAGTACTTC.

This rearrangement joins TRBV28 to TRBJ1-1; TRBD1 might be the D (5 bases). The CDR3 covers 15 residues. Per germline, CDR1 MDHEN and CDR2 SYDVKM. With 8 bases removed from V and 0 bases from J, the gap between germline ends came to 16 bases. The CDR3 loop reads CASCPPPGLNTEAFF. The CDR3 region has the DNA TGTGCCAGCTGCCCCCCCCCAGGGCTGAACACTGAAGCTTTCTTT.

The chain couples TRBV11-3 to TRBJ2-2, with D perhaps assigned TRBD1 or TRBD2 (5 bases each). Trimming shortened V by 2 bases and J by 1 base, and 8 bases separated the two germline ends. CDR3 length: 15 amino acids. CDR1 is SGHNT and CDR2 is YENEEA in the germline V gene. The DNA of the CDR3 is TGTGCCAGCAGCTTATCGGGGCAGAACACCGGGGAGCTGTTTTTT. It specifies CASSLSGQNTGELFF. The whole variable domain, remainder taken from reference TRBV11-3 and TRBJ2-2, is EAGVVQSPRYKIIEKKQPVAFWCNPISGHNTLYWYLQNLGQGPELLIRYENEEAVDDSQLPKDRFSAERLKGVDSTLKIQPAELGDSAVYLCASSLSGQNTGELFFGEGSRLTVL.

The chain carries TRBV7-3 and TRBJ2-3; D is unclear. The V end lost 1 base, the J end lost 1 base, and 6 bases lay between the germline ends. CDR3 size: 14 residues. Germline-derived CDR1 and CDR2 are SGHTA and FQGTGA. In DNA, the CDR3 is TGTGCCAGCAGCTTAAGGCCTGGCACAGATACGCAGTATTTT. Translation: CASSLRPGTDTQYF.

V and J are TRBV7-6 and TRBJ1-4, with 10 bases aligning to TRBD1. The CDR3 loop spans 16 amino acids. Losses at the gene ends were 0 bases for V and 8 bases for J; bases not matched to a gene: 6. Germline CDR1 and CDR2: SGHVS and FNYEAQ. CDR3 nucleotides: TGTGCCAGCAGCTTAGCGCAGGGACAGGGGAACGAAAAACTGTTTTTT. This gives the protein CASSLAQGQGNEKLFF. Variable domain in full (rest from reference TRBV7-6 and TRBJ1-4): GAGVSQSPRYKVTKRGQDVALRCDPISGHVSLYWYRQALGQGPEFLTYFNYEAQQDKSGLPNDRFSAERPEGSISTLTIQRTEQRDSAMYRCASSLAQGQGNEKLFFGSGTQLSVL.

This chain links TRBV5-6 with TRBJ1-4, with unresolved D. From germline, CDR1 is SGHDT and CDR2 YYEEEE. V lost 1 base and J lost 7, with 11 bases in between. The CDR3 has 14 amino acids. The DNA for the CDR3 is TGTGCCAGCAGCTTGAGTCAAGGGAGTGAAAAACTGTTTTTT. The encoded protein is CASSLSQGSEKLFF.

CDR3 DNA sequence: TGTGCCAGCAGACTTACGTCGGGGAACACTGAAGCTTTCTTT. Amino acids: CASRLTSGNTEAFF. The rearrangement links TRBV6-6 to TRBJ1-1; D not certain. The CDR3 is made up of 14 amino acids. Deletions cut 6 bases from V and 1 base from J, with 12 bases between. Germline V gene data show CDR1 as MNHNY and CDR2 as SVGAGI (reference sequence).

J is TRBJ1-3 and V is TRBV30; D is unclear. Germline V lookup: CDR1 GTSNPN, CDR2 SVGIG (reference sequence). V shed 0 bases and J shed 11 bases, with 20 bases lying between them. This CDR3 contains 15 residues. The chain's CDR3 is CAWSVNGGKGIPIYF. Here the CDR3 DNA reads TGTGCCTGGAGTGTAAACGGCGGCAAAGGGATCCCCATATATTTT.

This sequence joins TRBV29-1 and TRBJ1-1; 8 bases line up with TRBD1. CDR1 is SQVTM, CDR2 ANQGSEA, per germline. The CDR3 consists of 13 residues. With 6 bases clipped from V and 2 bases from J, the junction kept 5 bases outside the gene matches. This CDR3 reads CSVDGQGNTEAFF. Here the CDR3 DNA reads TGCAGCGTCGATGGACAGGGAAACACTGAAGCTTTCTTT.

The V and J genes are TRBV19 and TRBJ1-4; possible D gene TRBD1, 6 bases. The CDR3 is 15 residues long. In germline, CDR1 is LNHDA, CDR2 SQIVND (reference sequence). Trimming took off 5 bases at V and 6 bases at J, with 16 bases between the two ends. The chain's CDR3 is CASSGPGQRYEKLFF. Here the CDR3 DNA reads TGTGCCAGTAGTGGGCCGGGACAAAGATATGAAAAACTGTTTTTT.

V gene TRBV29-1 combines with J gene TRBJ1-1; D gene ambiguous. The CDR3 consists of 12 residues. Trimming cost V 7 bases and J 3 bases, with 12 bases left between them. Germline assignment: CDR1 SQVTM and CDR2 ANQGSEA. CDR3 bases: TGCAGCGGAGGGCGTTTTTACACTGAAGCTTTCTTT. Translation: CSGGRFYTEAFF.

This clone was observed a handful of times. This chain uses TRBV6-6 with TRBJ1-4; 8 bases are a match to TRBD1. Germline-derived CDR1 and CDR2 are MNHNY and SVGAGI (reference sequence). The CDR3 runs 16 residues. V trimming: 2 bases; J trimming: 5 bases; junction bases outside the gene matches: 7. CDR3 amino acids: CASSYPGQGGNEKLFF. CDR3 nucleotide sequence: TGTGCCAGCAGTTACCCCGGACAGGGAGGGAATGAAAAACTGTTTTTT.

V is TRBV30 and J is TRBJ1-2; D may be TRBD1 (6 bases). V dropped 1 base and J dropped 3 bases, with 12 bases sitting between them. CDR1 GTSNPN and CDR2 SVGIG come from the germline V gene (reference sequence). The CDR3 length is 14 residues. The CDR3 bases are TGTGCCTGGAGTGAAGGTCCAGGGGACTATGGCTACACCTTC. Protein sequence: CAWSEGPGDYGYTF.

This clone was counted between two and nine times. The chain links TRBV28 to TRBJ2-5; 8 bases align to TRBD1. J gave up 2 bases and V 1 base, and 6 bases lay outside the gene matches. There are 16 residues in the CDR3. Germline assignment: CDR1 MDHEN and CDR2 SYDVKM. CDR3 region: CASSLLAQGAQETQYF. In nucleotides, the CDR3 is TGTGCCAGCAGTTTATTAGCCCAGGGGGCTCAAGAGACCCAGTACTTC.

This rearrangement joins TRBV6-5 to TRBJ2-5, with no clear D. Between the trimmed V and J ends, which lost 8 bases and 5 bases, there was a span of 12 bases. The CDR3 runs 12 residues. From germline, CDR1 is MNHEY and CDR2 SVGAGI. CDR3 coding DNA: TGTGCCAGCGGCGAGGTGGGGGAGACCCAGTACTTC. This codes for CASGEVGETQYF.

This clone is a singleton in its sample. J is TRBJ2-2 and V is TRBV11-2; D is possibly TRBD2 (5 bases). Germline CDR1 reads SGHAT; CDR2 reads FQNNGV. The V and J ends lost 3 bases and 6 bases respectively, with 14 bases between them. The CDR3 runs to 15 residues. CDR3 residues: CASSFAAVTSGELFF. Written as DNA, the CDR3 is TGTGCCAGCAGCTTTGCAGCGGTAACCTCCGGGGAGCTGTTTTTT. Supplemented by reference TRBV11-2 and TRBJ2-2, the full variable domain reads EAGVAQSPRYKIIEKRQSVAFWCNPISGHATLYWYQQILGQGPKLLIQFQNNGVVDDSQLPKDRFSAERLKGVDSTLKIQPAKLEDSAVYLCASSFAAVTSGELFFGEGSRLTVL.